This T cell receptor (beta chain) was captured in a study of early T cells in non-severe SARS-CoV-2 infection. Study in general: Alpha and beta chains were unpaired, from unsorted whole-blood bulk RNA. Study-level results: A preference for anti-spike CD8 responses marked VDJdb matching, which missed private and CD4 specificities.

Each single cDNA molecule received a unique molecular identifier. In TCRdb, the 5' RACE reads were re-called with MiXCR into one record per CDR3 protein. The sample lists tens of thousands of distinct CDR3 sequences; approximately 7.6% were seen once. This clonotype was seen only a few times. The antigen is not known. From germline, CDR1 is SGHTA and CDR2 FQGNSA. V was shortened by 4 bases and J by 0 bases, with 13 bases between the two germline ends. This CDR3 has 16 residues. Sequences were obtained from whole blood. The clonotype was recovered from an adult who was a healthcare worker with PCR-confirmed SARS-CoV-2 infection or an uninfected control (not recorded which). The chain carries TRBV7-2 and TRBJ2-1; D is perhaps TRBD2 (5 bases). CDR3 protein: CASSSRAGPSYNEQFF. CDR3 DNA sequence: TGTGCCAGCAGCTCTAGGGCGGGCCCCTCCTACAATGAGCAGTTCTTC.